The 8 T cell receptor beta chains below all came from one sample that was sequenced in a study of blood T cell repertoires in COVID-19. Repertoires were generated with immunoSEQ multiplex PCR, while TCRdb's copy carries only in-frame clones and drops some. Here the sample spans tens of thousands of clones, about 81% being singletons. The sample consisted of peripheral blood. These receptors all come from a human donor in a cohort sampled during active COVID-19.

About this clone: Relative to the germline gene, one junction end is altered; a read error may explain this. The sample carries other DNA sequences with the same CDR3. The rearrangement links TRBV10-2 to TRBJ2-2; TRBD1 might be the D (6 bases). Germline CDR1 and CDR2: WSHSY and SAAADI. CDR3 length: 14 amino acids. CDR3 protein: CASKKTGSTGELFF. CDR3 nucleotides: TGCGCTAGCAAGAAAACAGGGTCCACCGGGGAGCTGTTTTTT.

The V and J genes are TRBV18 and TRBJ2-3; TRBD1 is a possible D gene (6 bases). Germline V lookup: CDR1 KGHSH, CDR2 LQKENI. The length of the CDR3 is 15 residues. V was trimmed by 1 base and J by 2 bases, leaving 10 bases between them. CDR3 loop: CASSPRGHITDTQYF. CDR3 sequence (DNA): TGTGCCAGCTCACCACGGGGACACATCACAGATACGCAGTATTTT.

The chain links TRBV12-3 or TRBV12-4 to TRBJ2-7, with D hard to call. This CDR3 comprises 10 residues. CDR3 nucleotides: TGTGATACGAACGTCGGCGAGCAGTACTTC. Translating gives CDTNVGEQYF.

This chain connects TRBV12-3 or TRBV12-4 to TRBJ1-4; D is possibly TRBD1 (6 bases). The length of the CDR3 is 13 residues. Trimming removed 5 bases from V and 4 bases from J, with 8 bases in between. The CDR3 sequence is CASSGQLNEKLFF. The CDR3 nucleotides read TGTGCCAGCAGTGGACAGCTTAATGAAAAACTGTTTTTT.

The CDR3 reads CASSQGLAGVETQYF. Written as DNA, the CDR3 is TGCGCCAGCAGCCAGGGACTAGCGGGGGTAGAGACCCAGTACTTC. The chain joins TRBV5-1 to TRBJ2-5; TRBD2 agrees at 14 bases. The V segment lost 4 bases and the J segment 4 bases; nucleotides outside the gene matches: 3. From germline, CDR1 is SGHRS and CDR2 YFSETQ. CDR3 length equals 15 residues.

The chain has TRBV7-2 and TRBJ2-7; 7 bases map to TRBD2. CDR1 and CDR2 (germline): SGHTA, FQGNSA. The J segment lost 3 bases and the V segment lost 6 bases, leaving 5 bases of the junction unmatched. This CDR3 is 13 amino acids long. The CDR3 DNA reads as TGTGCCAGCAGTTGGTCGGGGGGCTACGAGCAGTACTTC. It codes for CASSWSGGYEQYF.

The rearrangement links TRBV9 to TRBJ1-6; D is perhaps TRBD1 (5 bases). CDR1 is SGDLS and CDR2 is YYNGEE in the germline V gene. V shed 4 bases and J shed 8 bases, with 16 bases lying between them. This CDR3 is built from 15 residues. CDR3 loop: CASSPLGGFDSPLHF. The CDR3 region has the DNA TGTGCCAGCAGCCCTCTGGGGGGGTTCGATTCACCCCTCCACTTT.

The rearrangement joins TRBV12-5 to TRBJ2-3; possibly TRBD2 for D (6 bases). Germline-derived CDR1 and CDR2 are LGHNT and FRNRAP. With 6 bases removed from V and 0 bases from J, the gap between germline ends came to 10 bases. The CDR3 sequence is 14 residues long. The CDR3 coding sequence is TGTGCTAGTGGGCGGGAATTGAGCACAGATACGCAGTATTTT. This sequence encodes CASGRELSTDTQYF.